Listed below are T cell receptor beta chains from one sample, sequenced in a study of T cell responses to AZD1222 COVID-19 vaccine. Sequencing used immunoSEQ multiplex PCR; TCRdb keeps in-frame clones, though not all of them. Among 90,000 to 120,000 clones, 90% to 95% were seen once, and the ten largest hold 2% to 2.5%. Sequences were derived from peripheral blood, sampled on day 0 of AZD1222 vaccination. The receptors stem from an adult in good health. Each CDR3 is given with its conserved first and last residue. The D gene is left open where the match is weak. Clone size is not always given. Where it is, it says once, few, many or a class for expanded clones.

TRBV4-1	-	TRBJ2-1	-	CASSQAGNLYNEQFF	TGCGCCAGCAGCCAAGCCGGGAATCTCTACAATGAGCAGTTCTTC
TRBV19	TRBD1	TRBJ1-2	-	CASTTGGGYTF	TGTGCCAGTACCACAGGGGGTGGCTACACCTTC
TRBV27	TRBD1	TRBJ1-2	-	CASSRQGANYGYTF	TGTGCCAGCAGCCGACAGGGGGCTAACTATGGCTACACCTTC
TRBV5-1	-	TRBJ1-1	-	CASSLAGQGSTEAFF	TGCGCCAGCAGCTTGGCGGGCCAGGGTTCAACTGAAGCTTTCTTT
TRBV5-6	-	TRBJ2-1	-	CASSWGLRVGSYNEQFF	TGTGCCAGCAGCTGGGGACTGCGAGTCGGCTCCTACAATGAGCAGTTCTTC
TRBV20-1	-	TRBJ2-7	once	CSAPLIYEQYF	TGCAGTGCCCCGCTGATCTACGAGCAGTACTTC
TRBV13	-	TRBJ2-3	-	CASSSRDRRNTQYF	TGTGCCAGCAGCTCCCGGGACCGAAGGAATACGCAGTATTTT
TRBV20-1	TRBD1	TRBJ1-5	-	CSASRTGSQPQHF	TGCAGTGCTAGTAGGACAGGGAGTCAGCCCCAGCATTTT
TRBV30	-	TRBJ1-2	few	CAWSGVLEKGGYTF	TGTGCCTGGAGTGGAGTACTGGAGAAAGGTGGCTACACCTTC
TRBV27	-	TRBJ2-2	-	CASSREGGHTGELFF	TGTGCCAGCAGTCGAGAGGGGGGCCACACCGGGGAGCTGTTTTTT
TRBV11-3	TRBD1	TRBJ1-1	-	CASRGDRGPEAFF	TGTGCCAGCAGGGGGGACAGGGGCCCTGAAGCTTTCTTT
TRBV10-3	TRBD1	TRBJ2-7	-	CAISDSRDSYEQYF	TGTGCCATCAGTGACTCCCGGGACAGCTACGAGCAGTACTTC
TRBV2	-	TRBJ2-1	-	CASSGQSTYNEQFF	TGTGCCAGCAGTGGACAGTCCACCTACAATGAGCAGTTCTTC
TRBV11-2	-	TRBJ2-2	-	CASSLYVGVGELFF	TGTGCCAGCAGCTTATATGTAGGGGTCGGGGAGCTGTTTTTT
TRBV19	-	TRBJ2-7	once	CASSIDLSGADEQYF	TGTGCCAGTAGTATAGATCTCTCCGGGGCGGACGAGCAGTACTTC
TRBV3-1/TRBV3-2	-	TRBJ2-2	-	CASSLGQGTGELFF	TGTGCCAGCAGCCTGGGCCAGGGTACCGGGGAGCTGTTTTTT
TRBV28	-	TRBJ1-6	-	CASSVRDSPLHF	TGTGCCAGCAGTGTCAGGGATTCACCCCTCCACTTT
TRBV5-4	-	TRBJ2-3	-	CASSSHHTDTQYF	TGTGCCAGCAGCTCCCACCACACAGATACGCAGTATTTT
TRBV6-2/TRBV6-3	TRBD1	TRBJ1-2	-	CASSYSTIGTGGLNYGYTF	TGTGCCAGCAGTTACTCGACTATTGGGACAGGGGGCCTCAACTATGGCTACACCTTC
TRBV19	TRBD1	TRBJ1-5	once	CASHPGQGRNQPQHF	TGTGCCAGCCACCCGGGACAGGGACGGAATCAGCCCCAGCATTTT
TRBV7-9	TRBD1	TRBJ1-1	-	CASSPGTGSSVAPSEAFF	TGTGCCAGCAGCCCCGGGACAGGGAGCTCGGTCGCTCCCTCTGAAGCTTTCTTT
TRBV5-4	-	TRBJ2-3	-	CASSLRSSGRTDTQYF	TGTGCCAGCAGCTTGAGATCGAGCGGGCGAACAGATACGCAGTATTTT
TRBV19	-	TRBJ2-1	-	CASSTPNEQFF	TGTGCCAGTAGTACTCCGAATGAGCAGTTCTTC
TRBV6-2/TRBV6-3	-	TRBJ1-5	-	CASSWVGDQPQHF	TGTGCCAGCAGTTGGGTGGGGGATCAGCCCCAGCATTTT